This section outlines one T cell receptor (beta chain) sequence together with its context. Both 60 Vbeta primers and 13 Jbeta primers went into the PCR. Using immunoSEQ multiplex PCR, the repertoire was profiled, and TCRdb retains in-frame clones only, with some absent. The data show around 150,000 clones, with under 75% seen just once and approximately 6.6% held by the top ten. This sample is drawn from a study of cytomegalovirus exposure and HLA in healthy donors. This CDR3 spans 16 amino acids. V lost 11 bases and J 3 bases, leaving 25 bases between the germline ends. Looked up from germline, CDR1 is SGHTA and CDR2 is FQGNSA.

The specimen was PBMCs. The chain carries TRBV7-2 and TRBJ1-2; D call uncertain. The clonotype originates from a woman in her sixties in good health and CMV-seropositive. This CDR3 is CALRRREEIFDYGYTF. In DNA form, the CDR3 reads TGTGCCCTTCGGCGGAGGGAGGAGATTTTCGACTATGGCTACACCTTC.